The entry that follows covers one T cell receptor beta chain sequence. The entry originates in a study of chemoradiotherapy in HPV16-positive cancers. Samples were taken several times over chemoradiotherapy. The repertoire was sequenced with immunoSEQ multiplex PCR; TCRdb's copy has only in-frame clones and lacks some. The data hold just under 40,000 clones, with more than 65% observed a single time. The germline CDR1 and CDR2 sequences are SNHLY and FYNNEI. This CDR3 spans 15 amino acids. Deletions cut 6 bases from V and 9 bases from J, with 18 bases between. The material was blood, obtained from a patient who underwent chemoradiotherapy. This clonotype was sampled from a human donor with HPV-associated anogenital cancer. The rearrangement uses TRBV2 and TRBJ1-6; D possibly corresponds to TRBD1 (5 bases). The CDR3 is CASRPTGTRGSPLHF. The CDR3 DNA reads as TGTGCCAGCAGGCCCACCGGGACCCGGGGTTCACCCCTCCACTTT. The whole variable domain, filled in from reference TRBV2 and TRBJ1-6, reads EPEVTQTPSHQVTQMGQEVILRCVPISNHLYFYWYRQILGQKVEFLVSFYNNEISEKSEIFDDQFSVERPDGSNFTLKIRSTKLEDSAMYFCASRPTGTRGSPLHFGNGTRLTVT.